The 24 T cell receptor beta chains listed next were all sequenced from one sample in a study of shared clonotypes between healthy human individuals. CD8 cells classed as naive were CD45RO-negative and positively selected for CCR7, excluding terminally differentiated effector memory CD45RA+ cells. Sequencing used immunoSEQ multiplex PCR; TCRdb keeps in-frame clones, though not all of them. This table has 650,000 to 800,000 clones, 90% to 95% appearing once. Source material: naive CD8+ T cells sorted from blood. These receptors were collected from a man aged 30 to 39 in good health.

The chain combines TRBV7-6 with TRBJ1-4; D perhaps matches TRBD1 (5 bases). The CDR3 is 14 amino acids. Trimming stripped 5 bases from V and 6 bases from J, with 13 bases between. Germline CDR1 reads SGHVS; CDR2 reads FNYEAQ. The CDR3 region is CASSPWQGDEKLFF. The CDR3 DNA reads as TGTGCCAGCAGCCCATGGCAGGGAGATGAAAAACTGTTTTTT.

V and J are TRBV10-2 and TRBJ1-1, with 10 bases fitting TRBD1. The CDR3 runs to 17 residues. V lost 2 bases and J lost 4; bases outside the gene matches: 10. From germline, CDR1 is WSHSY and CDR2 SAAADI. The CDR3 nucleotides are TGCGCCAGCAGTGAGGCCTTAGGACAGGGGGAAGTCACTGAAGCTTTCTTT. Protein sequence: CASSEALGQGEVTEAFF.

This sequence joins TRBV7-2 and TRBJ2-1, with TRBD2 identical over 9 bases. Germline V gene data show CDR1 as SGHTA and CDR2 as FQGNSA. The V segment lost 5 bases and the J segment 4 bases; nucleotides outside the gene matches: 3. The CDR3 consists of 14 residues. CDR3 in DNA: TGTGCCAGCAGCGCACTAGCGGGTTACAATGAGCAGTTCTTC. Amino acids: CASSALAGYNEQFF.

J is TRBJ2-1 and V is TRBV28; 9 bases map to TRBD2. V lost 6 bases and J lost 4; bases outside the gene matches: 7. Germline V lookup: CDR1 MDHEN, CDR2 SYDVKM. The length of the CDR3 is 15 residues. Here the CDR3 reads CASSPTSGLYNEQFF. The CDR3 coding sequence is TGTGCCAGCAGCCCTACTAGCGGGCTATACAATGAGCAGTTCTTC.

The chain is built from TRBV11-2 and TRBJ1-6; D not resolved. Trimming cost V 0 bases and J 8 bases, with 11 bases left between them. The CDR3 length is 15 residues. Germline V CDR1 and CDR2: SGHAT, FQNNGV. The CDR3 sequence is CASSLDQGYYSPLHF. The DNA for the CDR3 is TGTGCCAGCAGCTTAGATCAAGGGTATTATTCACCCCTCCACTTT.

CDR3 coding DNA: TGCGCCAGCAGCCAAGACTCCCAGATAAATCAGCCCCAGCATTTT. It yields the protein CASSQDSQINQPQHF. The chain joins TRBV4-1 to TRBJ1-5, with no clear D. Trimming stripped 0 bases from V and 4 bases from J, with 10 bases between. The CDR3 consists of 15 residues. Germline CDR1 and CDR2: MGHRA and YSYEKL.

The rearrangement joins TRBV10-1 to TRBJ2-2, with D uncertain. This CDR3 comprises 12 residues. Germline V gene data show CDR1 as WNHNN and CDR2 as SYGVQD (reference sequence). V was pared by 7 bases and J by 5 bases, with 8 bases between. The DNA for the CDR3 is TGCGCCAGCAAGGGCCTTACCGGGGAGCTGTTTTTT. Translating it yields CASKGLTGELFF.

In its sample, this clone was seen once. The CDR3: CASSQDLSGRGGEQFF. In DNA, the CDR3 is TGCGCCAGCAGCCAAGATTTGAGCGGGAGGGGTGGTGAGCAGTTCTTC. This chain joins TRBV4-3 and TRBJ2-1; 10 bases are shared with TRBD2. V lost 0 bases, J lost 9 bases, and 8 bases stayed unmatched. CDR3 size: 16 residues. CDR1 and CDR2 from the germline V gene are LGHNA and YSLEER.

V is TRBV7-9 and J is TRBJ1-4; D is unclear. Trimming stripped 8 bases from V and 0 bases from J, with 10 bases between. The CDR3 runs to 14 residues. Germline V gene data show CDR1 as SEHNR and CDR2 as FQNEAQ (reference sequence). The CDR3 DNA reads TGTGCCAGCCAAAGGGCCGCAACTAATGAAAAACTGTTTTTT. Its translation: CASQRAATNEKLFF. Supplemented by reference TRBV7-9 and TRBJ1-4, the full variable domain reads DTGVSQNPRHKITKRGQNVTFRCDPISEHNRLYWYRQTLGQGPEFLTYFQNEAQLEKSRLLSDRFSAERPKGSFSTLEIQRTEQGDSAMYLCASQRAATNEKLFFGSGTQLSVL.

This clone has just a few counts. The chain is built from TRBV11-2 and TRBJ1-2, with D unresolved. The CDR3 is made up of 14 amino acids. Per the germline V gene, CDR1 is SGHAT and CDR2 is FQNNGV. Trimming took off 5 bases at V and 4 bases at J, with 14 bases between the two ends. DNA of the CDR3: TGTGCCAGCAGCCCGGGTATAGGGAGCTATGGCTACACCTTC. Its protein is CASSPGIGSYGYTF.

The chain joins TRBV11-2 to TRBJ2-7; D unresolved. Germline CDR1 is SGHAT and CDR2 is FQNNGV. V was shortened by 6 bases and J by 7 bases, with 10 bases between the two germline ends. CDR3 size: 11 residues. Written as DNA, the CDR3 is TGTGCCAGCAGACTCCGGTGGGAGCAGTACTTC. The encoded protein is CASRLRWEQYF.

The gene calls are TRBV7-9 and TRBJ1-3; D unclear. CDR1 and CDR2 (germline): SEHNR, FQNEAQ (reference sequence). This CDR3 spans 18 amino acids. Trimming removed 5 bases at V and 8 bases at J, with 28 bases between. DNA for the CDR3: TGTGCCAGCAGCGGGAACCGGGATGGCCGATCGTCGTCGGACACCATATATTTT. The encoded protein is CASSGNRDGRSSSDTIYF.

The J gene is TRBJ2-2, the V gene TRBV28; TRBD2 might be the D (5 bases). Germline CDR1 is MDHEN and CDR2 is SYDVKM. CDR3 size: 14 residues. Trimming shortened V by 6 bases and J by 2 bases, and 10 bases separated the two germline ends. CDR3 in amino acids: CASSRRTNTGELFF. The CDR3 nucleotides read TGTGCCAGCAGCCGGAGGACTAACACCGGGGAGCTGTTTTTT. The full variable domain, its missing parts supplied by reference TRBV28 and TRBJ2-2, is DVKVTQSSRYLVKRTGEKVFLECVQDMDHENMFWYRQDPGLGLRLIYFSYDVKMKEKGDIPEGYSVSREKKERFSLILESASTNQTSMYLCASSRRTNTGELFFGEGSRLTVL.

As to this clone: Different DNA sequences within this sample yield the same CDR3. This sequence joins TRBV13 and TRBJ2-1; D ambiguous. Trimming removed 1 base from V and 6 bases from J, with 4 bases in between. This CDR3 comprises 12 residues. CDR1 PRHDT and CDR2 FYEKMQ come from the germline V gene (reference sequence). The CDR3: CASSLDGNEQFF. The CDR3 bases are TGTGCCAGCAGCTTAGATGGCAATGAGCAGTTCTTC.

V gene TRBV6-5 combines with J gene TRBJ1-1; the match to TRBD1 covers 9 bases. The CDR3 extends over 13 amino acids. The germline V gene has CDR1 MNHEY and CDR2 SVGAGI. V lost 6 bases to trimming and J lost 6 bases; unmatched junction nucleotides: 5. The DNA of the CDR3 is TGTGCCAGCAGCCGCTGGACAGGGGCTGAAGCTTTCTTT. Its translation: CASSRWTGAEAFF.

This clone showed up many times. This chain joins TRBV18 and TRBJ2-6, with TRBD1 matching 8 bases. This CDR3 is 20 amino acids long. The V gene's germline CDR1 is KGHSH and CDR2 LQKENI. V was clipped by 0 bases and J by 0 bases; unmatched bases: 10. The CDR3 reads CASSPPLGQGANSGANVLTF. The CDR3 DNA reads as TGTGCCAGCTCACCACCCCTCGGACAGGGAGCTAACTCTGGGGCCAACGTCCTGACTTTC.

The gene calls are TRBV6-6 and TRBJ1-1; D is unclear. With 7 bases removed from V and 2 bases from J, the gap between germline ends came to 11 bases. Germline CDR1 is MNHNY and CDR2 is SVGAGI (reference sequence). The CDR3 runs 13 residues. This chain's CDR3 is CASTEVTNTEAFF. The CDR3 nucleotides read TGTGCCAGCACGGAGGTTACCAACACTGAAGCTTTCTTT.

The chain recombines TRBV19 with TRBJ2-7; tentative D call: TRBD1 (6 bases). V lost 2 bases to trimming and J lost 1 base, with 12 bases between them. Germline loops: CDR1 LNHDA, CDR2 SQIVND (reference sequence). This CDR3 has 15 residues. The CDR3 DNA follows: TGTGCCAGTAGTATATATACAGGGCCTTCCTACGAGCAGTACTTC. It is translated as CASSIYTGPSYEQYF.

The chain has TRBV27 and TRBJ1-5; unclear D gene. Per the germline V gene, CDR1 is MNHEY and CDR2 is SMNVEV (reference sequence). This CDR3 is built from 14 residues. Trimming removed 2 bases from V and 0 bases from J, with 5 bases in between. As DNA, the CDR3 is TGTGCCAGCAGTTTAAGGGCTAGCAATCAGCCCCAGCATTTT. Protein product: CASSLRASNQPQHF.

This clone was seen more than once but under ten times. This chain connects TRBV6-5 to TRBJ2-7; no clear D. The CDR3 length is 12 residues. The V gene's germline CDR1 is MNHEY and CDR2 SVGAGI. Between the trimmed V and J ends, which lost 2 bases and 6 bases, there was a span of 8 bases. The CDR3 loop is CASSYIGSEQYF. In nucleotides, the CDR3 is TGTGCCAGCAGTTACATCGGTAGCGAGCAGTACTTC.

The rearrangement uses TRBV23-1 and TRBJ2-1; the D gene is possibly TRBD2 (6 bases). TRBV23-1 is identified as an open reading frame with a role that is uncertain. V dropped 4 bases and J dropped 5 bases, with 15 bases sitting between them. The CDR3 runs to 15 residues. The CDR3 spells CASSRPGVGDNEQFF. CDR3 in DNA: TGCGCCAGCAGTCGGCCGGGAGTAGGTGACAATGAGCAGTTCTTC.

About this clone: This same CDR3 is encoded by further DNA sequences in the sample. The chain links TRBV5-1 to TRBJ2-1, with 7 bases that match TRBD2. CDR3 length: 15 amino acids. With V trimmed by 0 bases and J by 2 bases, 2 bases remained unmatched. Germline V lookup: CDR1 SGHRS, CDR2 YFSETQ. The CDR3 DNA sequence: TGCGCCAGCAGCTTGGCGGGAGGAACCTACAATGAGCAGTTCTTC. It specifies CASSLAGGTYNEQFF.

The chain employs TRBV6-1 and TRBJ2-3; unclear D gene. The germline CDR1 and CDR2 sequences are MNHNS and SASEGT. The V end lost 0 bases, the J end lost 3 bases, and 10 bases lay between the germline ends. This CDR3 has 15 residues. CDR3 nucleotide sequence: TGTGCCAGCAGTGAAGCCAGACACTTAACAGATACGCAGTATTTT. The encoded protein is CASSEARHLTDTQYF.

This chain links TRBV6-1 with TRBJ2-2, with D possibly TRBD2 on 5 matching bases. Germline V CDR1 and CDR2: MNHNS, SASEGT. The CDR3 is made up of 13 amino acids. V lost 6 bases to trimming and J lost 4 bases, with 9 bases between them. In DNA, the CDR3 is TGTGCCAGCAGCCCTACTAGCACCGGGGAGCTGTTTTTT. This gives the protein CASSPTSTGELFF.